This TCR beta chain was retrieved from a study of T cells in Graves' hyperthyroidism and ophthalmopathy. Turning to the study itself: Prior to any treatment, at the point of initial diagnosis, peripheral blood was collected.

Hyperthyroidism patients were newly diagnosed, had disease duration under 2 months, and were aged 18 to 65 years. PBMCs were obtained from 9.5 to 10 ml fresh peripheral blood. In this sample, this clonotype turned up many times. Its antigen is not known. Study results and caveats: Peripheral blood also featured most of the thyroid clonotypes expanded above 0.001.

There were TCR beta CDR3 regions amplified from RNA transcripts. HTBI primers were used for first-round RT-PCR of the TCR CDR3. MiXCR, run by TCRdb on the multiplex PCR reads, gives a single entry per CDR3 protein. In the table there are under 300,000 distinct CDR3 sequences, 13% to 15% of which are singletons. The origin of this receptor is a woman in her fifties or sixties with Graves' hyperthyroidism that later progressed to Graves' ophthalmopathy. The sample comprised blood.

The CDR3 sequence: CASSSASAYNEQFF. For the CDR3, the DNA is TGTGCCAGCAGCTCCGCTAGCGCCTACAATGAGCAGTTCTTC. The chain uses TRBV7-3 and TRBJ2-1, with D perhaps matching TRBD2 (6 bases). Germline CDR1 is SGHTA and CDR2 is FQGTGA. The CDR3 has 14 residues. Trimming removed 4 bases from V and 2 bases from J, with 9 bases in between.